This TCR beta chain was recorded in a study of blood T cell repertoires in COVID-19. Study-level background: Both acute and convalescent COVID-19 samples were obtained from the United States, Italy and Spain. From T cells, B-cell-depleted T cells, or PBMCs came the material, which was cDNA or gDNA.

Per the study methods: Using reference gene primer amplification, nucleated cell counts were estimated. Clones were read by immunoSEQ multiplex PCR, and TCRdb kept only the in-frame ones, dropping some. The DNA gave D and trimming, while V, J and clone size come from that table. The table has roughly 350,000 clones, around nine tenths seen once. Trimming shortened V by 4 bases and J by 9 bases, and 7 bases separated the two germline ends. The CDR3 length is 11 residues. Germline-derived CDR1 and CDR2 are LNHDA and SQIVND (reference sequence). The sample was peripheral blood. The J gene is TRBJ2-1, the V gene TRBV19; no definite D call. This clonotype was obtained from a woman younger than 30 who had recovered from COVID-19. The CDR3 DNA reads TGTGCCAGTAGTACGGGTCCTGAGCAGTTCTTC. Translated: CASSTGPEQFF.